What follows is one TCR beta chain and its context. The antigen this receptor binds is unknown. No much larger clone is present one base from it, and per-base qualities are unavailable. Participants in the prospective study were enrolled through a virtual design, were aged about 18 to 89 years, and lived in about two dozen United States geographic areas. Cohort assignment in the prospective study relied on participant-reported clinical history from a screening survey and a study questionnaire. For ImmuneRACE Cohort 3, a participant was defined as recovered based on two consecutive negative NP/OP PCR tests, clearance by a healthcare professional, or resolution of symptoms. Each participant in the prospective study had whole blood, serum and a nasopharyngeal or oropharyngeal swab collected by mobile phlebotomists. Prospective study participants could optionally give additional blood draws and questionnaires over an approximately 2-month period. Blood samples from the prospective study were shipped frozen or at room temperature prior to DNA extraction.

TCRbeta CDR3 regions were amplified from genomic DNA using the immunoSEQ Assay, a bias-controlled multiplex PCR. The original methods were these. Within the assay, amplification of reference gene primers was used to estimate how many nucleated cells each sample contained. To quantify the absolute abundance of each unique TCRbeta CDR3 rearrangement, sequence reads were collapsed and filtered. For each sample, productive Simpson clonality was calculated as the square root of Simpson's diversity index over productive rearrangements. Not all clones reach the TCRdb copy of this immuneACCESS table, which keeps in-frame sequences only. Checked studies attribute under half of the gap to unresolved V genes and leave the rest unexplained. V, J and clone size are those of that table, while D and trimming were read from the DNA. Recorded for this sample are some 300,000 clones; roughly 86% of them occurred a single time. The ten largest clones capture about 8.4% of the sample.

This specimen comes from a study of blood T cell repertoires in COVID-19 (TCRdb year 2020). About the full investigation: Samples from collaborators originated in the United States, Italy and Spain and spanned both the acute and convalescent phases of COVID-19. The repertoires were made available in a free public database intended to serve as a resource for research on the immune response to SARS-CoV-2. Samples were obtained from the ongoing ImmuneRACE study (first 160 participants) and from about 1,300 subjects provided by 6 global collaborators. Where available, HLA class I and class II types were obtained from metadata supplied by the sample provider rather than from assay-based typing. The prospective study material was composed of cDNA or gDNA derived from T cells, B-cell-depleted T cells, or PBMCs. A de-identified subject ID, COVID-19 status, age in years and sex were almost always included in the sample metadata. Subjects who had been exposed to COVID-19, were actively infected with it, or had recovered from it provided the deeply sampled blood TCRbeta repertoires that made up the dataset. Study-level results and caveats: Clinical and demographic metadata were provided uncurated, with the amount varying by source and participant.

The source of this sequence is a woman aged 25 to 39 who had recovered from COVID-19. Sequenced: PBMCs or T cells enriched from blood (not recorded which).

The CDR3 region reads CASSQEFSGDYNEQFF. The sequenced DNA is TGCGCCAGCAGCCAAGAATTCTCCGGTGACTACAATGAGCAGTTCTTC. The sequence is built from TRBV4-3 and TRBJ2-1, with the D gene too uncertain to name. At the junction V is shortened by 0 bases and J by 3 bases, with 12 bases in between. As encoded in the germline V gene, CDR1 is LGHNA while CDR2 is YSLEER. Including the terminal cysteine and phenylalanine, the CDR3 comprises 16 residues. Solely the CDR3 DNA is kept, with 48 bases framed from the first base.